This TCR beta chain emerged from a study of patients and donors after allogeneic stem cell transplantation. CDR3 length: 17 amino acids. With V trimmed by 2 bases and J by 5 bases, 10 bases remained unmatched. Germline V gives CDR1 LGHNA, CDR2 YSLEER. MiXCR was run by TCRdb on the RT-PCR reads, yielding one entry per CDR3 protein. The sample includes approximately 160,000 distinct CDR3 sequences, 30% seen only once; the top ten take 3.2%. This TCR was recovered from a human donor who was either an allogeneic HSCT recipient or a stem cell or donor lymphocyte infusion donor (not recorded which). It is not recorded whose cells these are; they may come from a transplant donor. This sequence joins TRBV4-3 and TRBJ2-2; 8 bases align to TRBD1. Sequencing was performed on blood, either unsorted or a sorted T cell fraction (not recorded which). The CDR3 reads CASSQFAGGAGTGELFF. CDR3 bases: TGCGCCAGCAGCCAATTCGCAGGGGGCGCGGGAACCGGGGAGCTGTTTTTT.